The rows below give T cell receptor beta chains drawn from one sample of a study of cytomegalovirus exposure and HLA in healthy donors. TCRdb keeps only in-frame clones here, not all; method: immunoSEQ multiplex PCR. The sample shows over 150,000 clones, about 77% of them seen only once. The sequencing sample was made of PBMCs. These TCRs come from a woman in her forties in good health and CMV-seropositive. Both conserved end residues are part of each CDR3. The D gene is left open where the match is weak. Part of the rows lack a size; the others show once, few, many or a class for expanded clones.

D gene: -; J gene: TRBJ1-1; V gene: TRBV5-4; clone size: -; CDR3 protein: CASSLGWQGYTEAFF; CDR3 DNA: TGTGCCAGCAGCCTCGGATGGCAGGGATACACTGAAGCTTTCTTT
D gene: -; J gene: TRBJ2-5; V gene: TRBV18; clone size: -; CDR3 protein: CASSLSRRTDQETQYF; CDR3 DNA: TGTGCCAGCTCACTTTCGAGAAGGACAGACCAAGAGACCCAGTACTTC
D gene: -; J gene: TRBJ1-5; V gene: TRBV27; clone size: -; CDR3 protein: CASSLTRSNQPQHF; CDR3 DNA: TGTGCCAGCAGTTTAACCAGAAGCAATCAGCCCCAGCATTTT
D gene: TRBD1; J gene: TRBJ1-5; V gene: TRBV19; clone size: -; CDR3 protein: CASSRQGVGNQPQHF; CDR3 DNA: TGTGCCAGTAGTCGACAGGGGGTCGGGAATCAGCCCCAGCATTTT
D gene: TRBD1; J gene: TRBJ1-5; V gene: TRBV19; clone size: -; CDR3 protein: CASRSITGDTQPQHF; CDR3 DNA: TGTGCCAGTAGATCGATTACAGGGGATACTCAGCCCCAGCATTTT
D gene: -; J gene: TRBJ2-5; V gene: TRBV7-9; clone size: -; CDR3 protein: CASSEGLPTNF; CDR3 DNA: TGTGCCAGCAGCGAGGGACTTCCAACCAACTTC
D gene: -; J gene: TRBJ2-1; V gene: TRBV30; clone size: -; CDR3 protein: CASGGRASYNEQFF; CDR3 DNA: TGTGCCTCCGGGGGGCGGGCCTCCTACAATGAGCAGTTCTTC
D gene: TRBD1; J gene: TRBJ2-1; V gene: TRBV5-1; clone size: -; CDR3 protein: CASTAGTGPYNEQFF; CDR3 DNA: TGCGCCAGCACCGCCGGGACAGGCCCCTACAATGAGCAGTTCTTC
D gene: TRBD1; J gene: TRBJ1-5; V gene: TRBV7-2; clone size: -; CDR3 protein: CASSLVWDSSNQPQHF; CDR3 DNA: TGTGCCAGCAGCTTAGTTTGGGACAGTAGCAATCAGCCCCAGCATTTT
D gene: -; J gene: TRBJ2-1; V gene: TRBV5-1; clone size: -; CDR3 protein: CASSLVQGRGSGEQFF; CDR3 DNA: TGCGCCAGCAGCTTGGTGCAGGGGCGGGGGAGCGGGGAGCAGTTCTTC
D gene: -; J gene: TRBJ1-2; V gene: TRBV6-5; clone size: -; CDR3 protein: CASSSRGRGTRGYTF; CDR3 DNA: TGTGCCAGCAGTTCTAGGGGTAGGGGGACGAGAGGCTACACCTTC
D gene: TRBD1; J gene: TRBJ1-1; V gene: TRBV6-5; clone size: -; CDR3 protein: CASSYLDRATEAFF; CDR3 DNA: TGTGCCAGCAGTTACTTAGACAGGGCCACTGAAGCTTTCTTT
D gene: -; J gene: TRBJ1-4; V gene: TRBV18; clone size: once; CDR3 protein: CASSGGQGEKLFF; CDR3 DNA: TGTGCCAGCTCAGGGGGACAAGGTGAAAAACTGTTTTTT
D gene: TRBD2; J gene: TRBJ2-2; V gene: TRBV2; clone size: -; CDR3 protein: CARGGLADTGELFF; CDR3 DNA: TGTGCCAGGGGGGGACTAGCGGACACCGGGGAGCTGTTTTTT
D gene: -; J gene: TRBJ2-7; V gene: TRBV7-9; clone size: -; CDR3 protein: CASSQTSYEQYF; CDR3 DNA: TGTGCCAGCAGCCAGACATCTTACGAGCAGTACTTC
D gene: TRBD1; J gene: TRBJ2-1; V gene: TRBV19; clone size: -; CDR3 protein: CASSGGQGGDEQFF; CDR3 DNA: TGTGCCAGTAGCGGGGGACAGGGCGGGGATGAGCAGTTCTTC
D gene: -; J gene: TRBJ2-7; V gene: TRBV7-9; clone size: -; CDR3 protein: CASSRDPEQYF; CDR3 DNA: TGTGCCAGCAGCCGGGATCCAGAGCAGTACTTC
D gene: -; J gene: TRBJ2-7; V gene: TRBV23-1; clone size: few; CDR3 protein: CASSQSKSDSHYEQYF; CDR3 DNA: TGCGCCAGCAGTCAATCAAAAAGCGACAGTCACTACGAGCAGTACTTC
D gene: -; J gene: TRBJ2-7; V gene: TRBV15; clone size: -; CDR3 protein: CATSTGHTPAEQYF; CDR3 DNA: TGTGCCACCAGCACGGGACATACCCCAGCCGAGCAGTACTTC
D gene: -; J gene: TRBJ2-1; V gene: TRBV7-8; clone size: few; CDR3 protein: CASSLGAGGSSYNEQFF; CDR3 DNA: TGTGCCAGCAGCTTAGGGGCCGGGGGTAGCTCCTACAATGAGCAGTTCTTC
D gene: -; J gene: TRBJ1-1; V gene: TRBV5-1; clone size: -; CDR3 protein: CASSLNPGNTEAFF; CDR3 DNA: TGCGCCAGCAGCTTGAACCCAGGAAACACTGAAGCTTTCTTT
D gene: -; J gene: TRBJ1-3; V gene: TRBV19; clone size: -; CDR3 protein: CASRPAGSGNTIYF; CDR3 DNA: TGTGCCAGTAGGCCCGCGGGGTCTGGAAACACCATATATTTT
D gene: -; J gene: TRBJ1-1; V gene: TRBV5-4; clone size: -; CDR3 protein: CASSLEPGRTEAFF; CDR3 DNA: TGTGCCAGCAGCTTGGAGCCAGGGCGGACTGAAGCTTTCTTT
D gene: TRBD2; J gene: TRBJ2-7; V gene: TRBV27; clone size: -; CDR3 protein: CASSWTSGNYEQYF; CDR3 DNA: TGTGCCAGCAGTTGGACTAGCGGGAACTACGAGCAGTACTTC